The next 13 T cell receptor beta chains were all read from a single sample in a study of cytomegalovirus exposure and HLA in healthy donors (TCRdb year 2017). The library was generated by the immunoSEQ multiplex PCR assay. For the multiplex PCR, a mixture combining 60 forward primers for TCR Vbeta segments and 13 reverse primers for TCR Jbeta segments was used. This is the immuneACCESS table as TCRdb keeps it, with only in-frame sequences that have V and J called. A part of the clones is gone; compared with another copy, unresolved V genes explain less than half, and the rest is unexplained. The sample profile shows around 120,000 clones; 81% of them were found once. The ten largest account for almost 6% of the sample. Sequenced sample: PBMCs. These receptors were taken from a woman aged 40 to 49 in good health and CMV-seropositive.

CDR3 in DNA: TGTGCCTGGAGTAGCGGGGGGCTTAGCACAGATACGCAGTATTTT. It codes for CAWSSGGLSTDTQYF. The genes are TRBV30 and TRBJ2-3; 9 nucleotides align to TRBD2. The length of the CDR3 is 15 residues. J lost 0 bases, V lost 2 bases, and 3 bases had no gene match. The germline V gene has CDR1 GTSNPN and CDR2 SVGIG (reference sequence).

This chain connects TRBV5-6 to TRBJ2-7; the match to TRBD1 covers 10 bases. Germline CDR1 and CDR2: SGHDT and YYEEEE. V dropped 2 bases and J dropped 3; count of bases not matched to a gene: 5. The CDR3 contains 15 residues. CDR3 sequence (DNA): TGTGCCAGCAGCTTCCTCAGGACAGGGGGCTACGAGCAGTACTTC. It specifies CASSFLRTGGYEQYF.

V and J are TRBV18 and TRBJ2-7; TRBD1 is a possible D gene (7 bases). The germline CDR1 and CDR2 sequences are KGHSH and LQKENI. The CDR3 is 13 amino acids. V lost 3 bases, J lost 5 bases, and 11 bases lay in between. The DNA of the CDR3 is TGTGCCAGCTCACCCGACAGGGAGGACGAGCAGTACTTC. It codes for CASSPDREDEQYF.

The chain links TRBV20-1 to TRBJ2-7; unclear D gene. The germline V gene encodes CDR1 DFQATT and CDR2 SNEGSKA (reference sequence). The CDR3 covers 11 residues. V dropped 0 bases and J dropped 9 bases, with 9 bases sitting between them. The CDR3 DNA sequence: TGCAGTGCTAGAGATGGGCACGGGCAGTACTTC. It translates to CSARDGHGQYF.

The rearrangement uses TRBV5-6 and TRBJ2-3; TRBD2 matches at 8 bases. Germline V CDR1 and CDR2: SGHDT, YYEEEE. Trimming at V came to 1 base and at J to 4 bases, leaving 5 bases not matched to a gene. This CDR3 is 15 amino acids long. In DNA form, the CDR3 reads TGTGCCAGCAGCTTGTTATCGCGGGAGGCAGATACGCAGTATTTT. Translated: CASSLLSREADTQYF.

The V call is TRBV9, the J call TRBJ1-1; 12 bases match TRBD1. Germline V gene data show CDR1 as SGDLS and CDR2 as YYNGEE. The CDR3 spans 17 residues. V gave up 3 bases and J gave up 8 bases; unmatched junction bases: 14. The CDR3 sequence is CASSAASGQGAVAEAFF. Written as DNA, the CDR3 is TGTGCCAGCAGCGCGGCATCGGGACAGGGGGCGGTGGCAGAAGCTTTCTTT. The whole variable domain, remainder taken from reference TRBV9 and TRBJ1-1, is DSGVTQTPKHLITATGQRVTLRCSPRSGDLSVYWYQQSLDQGLQFLIQYYNGEERAKGNILERFSAQQFPDLHSELNLSSLELGDSALYFCASSAASGQGAVAEAFFGQGTRLTVV.

V is TRBV9 and J is TRBJ1-1; 7 bases are a match to TRBD1. V shed 0 bases and J 1 base; nucleotides not matched to a gene: 3. The V gene's germline CDR1 is SGDLS and CDR2 YYNGEE. This CDR3 has 15 amino acids. CDR3 sequence reads: CASSVGTGENTEAFF. The CDR3 bases are TGTGCCAGCAGCGTAGGAACAGGGGAGAACACTGAAGCTTTCTTT.

The chain couples TRBV9 to TRBJ1-4; 7 bases match TRBD1. The CDR3 runs 15 residues. Trimming cost V 4 bases and J 0 bases; bases outside gene matches: 3. Germline loops: CDR1 SGDLS, CDR2 YYNGEE. CDR3 nucleotide sequence: TGTGCCAGCAGCACTACAGGGGCAACTAATGAAAAACTGTTTTTT. Protein product: CASSTTGATNEKLFF.

On this clone: Other nucleotide sequences in the sample specify the same CDR3. The genes are TRBV9 and TRBJ1-2; TRBD1 matches 9 bases. CDR3 length equals 13 residues. The germline V gene has CDR1 SGDLS and CDR2 YYNGEE. J was trimmed by 6 bases and V by 0 bases; bases with no gene match: 0. The CDR3 protein is CASSVGTGDGYTF. CDR3 nucleotide sequence: TGTGCCAGCAGCGTAGGGACAGGGGATGGCTACACCTTC.

The rearrangement joins TRBV28 to TRBJ2-4, with 9 bases lining up with TRBD2. Germline loops: CDR1 MDHEN, CDR2 SYDVKM. This CDR3 has 17 amino acids. V lost 2 bases to trimming and J lost 0 bases; unmatched junction nucleotides: 5. In nucleotides, the CDR3 is TGTGCCAGCAGTTTAACTAGCGGGTCAGTAGCCAAAAACATTCAGTACTTC. Its protein is CASSLTSGSVAKNIQYF.

This sequence joins TRBV9 and TRBJ1-2, with 9 bases fitting TRBD1. The V gene's germline CDR1 is SGDLS and CDR2 YYNGEE. V shed 3 bases, J shed 0 bases, and the junction held 3 bases outside the gene matches. The length of the CDR3 is 15 residues. The CDR3, as DNA: TGTGCCAGCAGCGGGGACAGGGAAGCTAACTATGGCTACACCTTC. Encoded protein: CASSGDREANYGYTF.

The J gene is TRBJ1-2, the V gene TRBV4-3; D call uncertain. Germline V gene sequence: CDR1 LGHNA, CDR2 YSLEER. The V and J ends lost 1 base and 7 bases respectively, with 13 bases between them. There are 14 residues in the CDR3. CDR3 DNA sequence: TGCGCCAGCAGCCAAGGAGGCCCCGGGAGTGGCTACACCTTC. Its protein product is CASSQGGPGSGYTF.

The chain joins TRBV28 to TRBJ2-7, with a tentative D call TRBD2 (6 bases). The CDR3 runs to 13 residues. CDR1 is MDHEN, CDR2 SYDVKM, per germline. Trimming removed 8 bases from V and 5 bases from J, with 16 bases in between. The CDR3 here is CASLAPGVHEQYF. CDR3 in DNA: TGTGCCAGCTTAGCGCCGGGGGTCCACGAGCAGTACTTC.